Sequencing of this TCR beta chain was carried out in a study of blood T cell repertoires in COVID-19. The V and J ends lost 0 bases and 9 bases respectively, with 11 bases between them. Germline CDR1 reads SGHTA; CDR2 reads FQGTGA. The CDR3 has 13 residues. This clone was counted only a few times. The repertoire was sequenced with immunoSEQ multiplex PCR; TCRdb's copy has only in-frame clones and lacks some. Counted here are approximately 31,000 clones, 85% occurring once; the ten biggest clones make up 7.5% to 10%. The sequenced sample consisted of peripheral blood. The J gene is TRBJ1-1, the V gene TRBV7-3, with D perhaps matching TRBD1 (5 bases). This TCR was sampled from a man at least 80 years old with active COVID-19. Written as DNA, the CDR3 is TGTGCCAGCAGCTTAACACAGGAAGGGAAAGCTTTCTTT. Its protein product is CASSLTQEGKAFF.